This is a list of T cell receptor beta chains from one sample in a study of shared clonotypes between healthy human individuals. Libraries were prepared by immunoSEQ multiplex PCR; TCRdb keeps only in-frame clonotypes and omits some of them. Of around 1,000,000 clones listed, approximately 75% were seen once; the top ten hold almost 0.9%. Sequenced: memory CD4+ T cells from PBMCs. These receptors were collected from a man younger than 35 in good health. Some clones in this sample may be carry-over from other donors' samples. The CDR3 runs from the conserved cysteine through the conserved F or W. Each record gives: J gene, V gene, clone size, D gene, CDR3 protein, CDR3 DNA. The D gene is left open where the match is weak. Size values are once, few and many counts, or a class for expanded clones, and some rows have none.

TRBJ2-1	TRBV9	-	-	CASSSSGERLYNEQFF	TGTGCCAGCAGCTCCTCCGGGGAGCGGTTGTACAATGAGCAGTTCTTC
TRBJ1-1	TRBV7-3	once	TRBD1	CASSLRTGNTEAFF	TGTGCCAGCAGCTTACGGACAGGGAACACTGAAGCTTTCTTT
TRBJ2-2	TRBV5-4	-	-	CASSFGGMATGELFF	TGTGCCAGCAGCTTTGGCGGGATGGCCACCGGGGAGCTGTTTTTT
TRBJ2-3	TRBV5-5	-	-	CASSDIRRDQGDTQYF	TGTGCCAGCAGCGACATCAGAAGAGACCAGGGGGATACGCAGTATTTT
TRBJ2-1	TRBV5-4	-	-	CASSLVREGHEQFF	TGTGCCAGCAGCTTGGTACGTGAGGGGCATGAGCAGTTCTTC
TRBJ1-5	TRBV9	few	-	CASSPGPGQPQHF	TGTGCCAGCAGCCCCGGTCCGGGCCAGCCCCAGCATTTT
TRBJ1-1	TRBV27	-	TRBD1	CASSSPLRGLRTEAFF	TGTGCCAGCAGTTCCCCCCTCAGGGGGCTTAGGACTGAAGCTTTCTTT
TRBJ2-1	TRBV28	-	TRBD2	CASSSGLAGFNNEQFF	TGTGCCAGCAGTTCCGGACTAGCGGGATTCAACAATGAGCAGTTCTTC
TRBJ1-1	TRBV28	few	-	CASSFSEGRAFF	TGTGCCAGCAGTTTCTCTGAGGGGCGAGCTTTCTTT
TRBJ2-3	TRBV6-5	-	TRBD2	CASSYYGDYTDAHYF	TGTGCCAGCAGTTACTATGGGGACTACACAGATGCGCATTATTTT
TRBJ1-1	TRBV2	-	-	CASRRRQENTEAFF	TGTGCCAGCAGGAGAAGACAGGAGAACACTGAAGCTTTCTTT
TRBJ1-2	TRBV9	few	-	CASSVDRNYGYTF	TGTGCCAGCAGCGTAGACAGAAACTATGGCTACACCTTC
TRBJ1-2	TRBV30	few	-	CAWSGAGDGYTF	TGTGCCTGGAGTGGGGCCGGGGATGGCTACACCTTC
TRBJ2-3	TRBV2	-	-	CASSADLILDTQYF	TGTGCCAGCAGCGCAGATCTGATTTTAGATACGCAGTATTTT
TRBJ2-5	TRBV28	-	-	CASRGTVSGTPGGTQYF	TGTGCCAGCAGAGGGACAGTAAGCGGGACCCCGGGGGGGACCCAGTACTTC
TRBJ2-5	TRBV9	-	TRBD2	CASSVTSGQLQETQYF	TGTGCCAGCAGCGTTACTAGCGGGCAACTTCAAGAGACCCAGTACTTC
TRBJ1-2	TRBV5-4	-	TRBD1	CASSQRDRGYGYTF	TGTGCCAGCAGCCAGCGGGACAGGGGCTATGGCTACACCTTC
TRBJ1-4	TRBV6-6	-	-	CASSAAPVGEKLFF	TGTGCCAGCAGTGCCGCCCCGGTTGGAGAAAAACTGTTTTTT
TRBJ1-3	TRBV10-3	-	-	CAISQGQSSGNTIYF	TGTGCCATCAGCCAGGGGCAATCGTCCGGAAACACCATATATTTT
TRBJ1-4	TRBV5-5	few	-	CASSALLFATNEKLFF	TGTGCCAGCAGCGCGCTTCTTTTTGCAACTAATGAAAAACTGTTTTTT
TRBJ1-1	TRBV28	-	-	CASSSVSANTEAFF	TGTGCCAGCAGTTCCGTGAGTGCGAACACTGAAGCTTTCTTT
TRBJ2-5	TRBV29-1	-	-	CSARVYQEIQYF	TGCAGCGCCAGGGTATACCAAGAGATCCAGTACTTC
TRBJ1-5	TRBV4-1	once	-	CASSQVGAGDGQPQHF	TGCGCCAGCAGCCAAGTAGGGGCAGGGGACGGGCAGCCCCAGCATTTT
TRBJ2-2	TRBV4-1	-	-	CASSQDRNSNTGELFF	TGCGCCAGCAGCCAAGACAGGAACTCGAACACCGGGGAGCTGTTTTTT
TRBJ1-5	TRBV30	-	-	CAWSETAWGNQPQHF	TGTGCCTGGAGTGAGACAGCTTGGGGCAATCAGCCCCAGCATTTT
TRBJ2-1	TRBV5-1	-	-	CASSLDGSQTGEQFF	TGCGCCAGCAGCTTGGACGGGAGTCAAACGGGTGAGCAGTTCTTC
TRBJ2-7	TRBV4-2	-	-	CASSQDVTSSYEQYF	TGTGCCAGCAGCCAAGATGTGACAAGCTCCTACGAGCAGTACTTC